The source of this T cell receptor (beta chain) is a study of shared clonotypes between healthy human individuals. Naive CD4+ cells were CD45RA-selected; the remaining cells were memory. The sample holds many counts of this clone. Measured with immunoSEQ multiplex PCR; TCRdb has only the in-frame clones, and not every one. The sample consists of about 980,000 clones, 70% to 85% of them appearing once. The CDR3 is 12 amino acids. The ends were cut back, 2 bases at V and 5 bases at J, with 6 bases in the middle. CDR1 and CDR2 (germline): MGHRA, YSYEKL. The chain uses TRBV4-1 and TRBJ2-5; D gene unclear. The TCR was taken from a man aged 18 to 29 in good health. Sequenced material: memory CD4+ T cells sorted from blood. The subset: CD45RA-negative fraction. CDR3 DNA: TGCGCCAGCAGCCAATCGACCGAGACCCAGTACTTC. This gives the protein CASSQSTETQYF.